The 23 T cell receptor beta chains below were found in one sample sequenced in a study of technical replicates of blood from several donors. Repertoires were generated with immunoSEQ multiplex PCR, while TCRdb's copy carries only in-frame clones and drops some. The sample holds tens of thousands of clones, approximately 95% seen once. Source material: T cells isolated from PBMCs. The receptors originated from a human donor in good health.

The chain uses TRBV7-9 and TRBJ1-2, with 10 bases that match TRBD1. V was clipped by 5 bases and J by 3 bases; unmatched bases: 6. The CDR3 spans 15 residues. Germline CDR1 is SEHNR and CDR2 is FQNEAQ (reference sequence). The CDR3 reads CASSAGTGDYYGYTF. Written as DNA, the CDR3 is TGTGCCAGCAGCGCCGGGACAGGGGACTACTATGGCTACACCTTC.

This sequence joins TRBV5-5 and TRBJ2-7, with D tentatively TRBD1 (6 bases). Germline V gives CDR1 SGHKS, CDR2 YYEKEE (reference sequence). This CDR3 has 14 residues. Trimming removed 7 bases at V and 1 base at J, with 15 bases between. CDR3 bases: TGTGCCAGCTCGGATGTGGGGGCTTCCTACGAGCAGTACTTC. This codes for CASSDVGASYEQYF.

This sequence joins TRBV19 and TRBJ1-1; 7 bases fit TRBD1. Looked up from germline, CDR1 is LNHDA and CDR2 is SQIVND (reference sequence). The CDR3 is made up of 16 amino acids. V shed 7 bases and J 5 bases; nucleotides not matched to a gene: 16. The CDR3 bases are TGTGCCAGTATACCTCGCCAAGGGGGCGCGGGGACTGAAGCTTTCTTT. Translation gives CASIPRQGGAGTEAFF.

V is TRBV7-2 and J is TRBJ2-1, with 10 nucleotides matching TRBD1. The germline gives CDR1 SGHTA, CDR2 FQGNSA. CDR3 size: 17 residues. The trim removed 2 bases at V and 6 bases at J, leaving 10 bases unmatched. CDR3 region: CASSLLPGTGASNEQFF. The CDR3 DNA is TGTGCCAGCAGCTTACTCCCCGGGACAGGGGCCTCCAATGAGCAGTTCTTC.

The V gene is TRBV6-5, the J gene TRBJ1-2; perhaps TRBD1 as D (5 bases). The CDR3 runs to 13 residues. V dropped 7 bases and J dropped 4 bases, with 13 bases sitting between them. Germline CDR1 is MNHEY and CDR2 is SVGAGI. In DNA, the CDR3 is TGTGCCAGCATTTTACGACAGCGCTATGGCTACACCTTC. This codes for CASILRQRYGYTF.

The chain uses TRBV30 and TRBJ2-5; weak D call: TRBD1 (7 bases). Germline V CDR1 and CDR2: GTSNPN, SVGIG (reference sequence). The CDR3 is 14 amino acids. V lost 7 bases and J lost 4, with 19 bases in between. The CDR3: CASHDGGQLETQYF. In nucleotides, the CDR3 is TGTGCCTCCCATGACGGGGGACAGCTAGAGACCCAGTACTTC.

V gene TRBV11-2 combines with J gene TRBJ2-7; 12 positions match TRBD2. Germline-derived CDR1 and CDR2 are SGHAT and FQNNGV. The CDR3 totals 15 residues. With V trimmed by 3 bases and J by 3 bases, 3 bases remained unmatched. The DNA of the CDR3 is TGTGCCAGCAGCTTTAGGACTAGCGGGAACTACGAGCAGTACTTC. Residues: CASSFRTSGNYEQYF.

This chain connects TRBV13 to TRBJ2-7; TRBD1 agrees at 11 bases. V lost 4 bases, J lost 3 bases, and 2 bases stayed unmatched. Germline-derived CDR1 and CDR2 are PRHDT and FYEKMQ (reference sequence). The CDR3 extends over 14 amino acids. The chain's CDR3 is CASSSGQGVYEQYF. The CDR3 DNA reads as TGTGCCAGCAGCTCGGGACAGGGGGTCTACGAGCAGTACTTC.

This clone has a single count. CDR3 residues: CASSKGELGEQYF. CDR3 coding DNA: TGTGCCAGTAGTAAGGGGGAGCTAGGGGAGCAGTACTTC. This rearrangement joins TRBV19 to TRBJ2-7, with D possibly matching TRBD1 (6 bases). This CDR3 has 13 residues. Germline V gene data show CDR1 as LNHDA and CDR2 as SQIVND (reference sequence). V gave up 4 bases and J gave up 7 bases, with 14 bases separating them.

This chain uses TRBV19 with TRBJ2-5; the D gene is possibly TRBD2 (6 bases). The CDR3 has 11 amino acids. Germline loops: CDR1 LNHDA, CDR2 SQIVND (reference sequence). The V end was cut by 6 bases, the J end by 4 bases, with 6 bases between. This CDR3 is CASRAGETQYF. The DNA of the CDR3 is TGTGCCAGTAGAGCGGGAGAGACCCAGTACTTC.

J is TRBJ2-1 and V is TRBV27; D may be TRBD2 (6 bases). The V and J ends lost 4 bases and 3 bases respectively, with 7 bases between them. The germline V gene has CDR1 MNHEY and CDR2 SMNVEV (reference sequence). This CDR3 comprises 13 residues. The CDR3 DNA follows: TGTGCCAGCAGTTATAGCGGCTACAATGAGCAGTTCTTC. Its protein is CASSYSGYNEQFF.

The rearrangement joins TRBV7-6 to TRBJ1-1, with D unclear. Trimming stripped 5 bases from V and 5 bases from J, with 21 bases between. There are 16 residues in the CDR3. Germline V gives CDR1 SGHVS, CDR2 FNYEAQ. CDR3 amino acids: CASSHRLRSTKTEAFF. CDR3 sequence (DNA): TGTGCCAGCAGCCACCGACTGAGAAGTACGAAAACTGAAGCTTTCTTT.

For the CDR3, the DNA is TGCGCCAGCAGCCAGGGGTTGCGGGACTCGTACACAGATACGCAGTATTTT. This encodes CASSQGLRDSYTDTQYF. The chain recombines TRBV4-1 with TRBJ2-3; TRBD2 might be the D (6 bases). V was cut by 3 bases and J by 2 bases, with 18 bases left in between. In germline, CDR1 is MGHRA, CDR2 YSYEKL. There are 17 residues in the CDR3.

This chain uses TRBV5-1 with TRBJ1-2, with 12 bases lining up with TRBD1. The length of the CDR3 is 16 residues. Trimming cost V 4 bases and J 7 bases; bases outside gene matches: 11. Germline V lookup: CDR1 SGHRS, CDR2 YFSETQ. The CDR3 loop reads CASSQIIRDRGLGYTF. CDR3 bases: TGCGCCAGCAGCCAAATCATCCGGGACAGGGGGCTTGGCTACACCTTC.

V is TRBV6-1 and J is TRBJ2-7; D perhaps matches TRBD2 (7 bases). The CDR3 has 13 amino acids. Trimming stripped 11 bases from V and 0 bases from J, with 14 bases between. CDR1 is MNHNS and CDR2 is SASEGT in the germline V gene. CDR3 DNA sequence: TGTGCCTGCGGGGGCGGAAACTCCTACGAGCAGTACTTC. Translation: CACGGGNSYEQYF.

Here the CDR3 DNA reads TGTGCCTGGAGTCCCACTCGGGATACGCAGTATTTT. It specifies CAWSPTRDTQYF. V and J are TRBV30 and TRBJ2-3; D gene unclear. CDR1 and CDR2 (germline): GTSNPN, SVGIG (reference sequence). This CDR3 is built from 12 residues. V dropped 2 bases and J dropped 6 bases, with 9 bases sitting between them. Based on the CDR3 plus reference TRBV30 and TRBJ2-3, the full variable domain is SQTIHQWPATLVQPVGSPLSLECTVEGTSNPNLYWYRQAAGRGLQLLFYSVGIGQISSEVPQNLSASRPQDRQFILSSKKLLLSDSGFYLCAWSPTRDTQYFGPGTRLTVL.

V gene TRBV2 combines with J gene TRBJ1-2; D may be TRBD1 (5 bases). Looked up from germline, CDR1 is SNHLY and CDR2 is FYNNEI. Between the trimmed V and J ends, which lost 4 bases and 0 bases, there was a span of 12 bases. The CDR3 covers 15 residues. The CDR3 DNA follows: TGTGCCAGCAGTGGTGAGGACACACCTAACTATGGCTACACCTTC. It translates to CASSGEDTPNYGYTF. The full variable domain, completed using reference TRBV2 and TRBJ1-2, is EPEVTQTPSHQVTQMGQEVILRCVPISNHLYFYWYRQILGQKVEFLVSFYNNEISEKSEIFDDQFSVERPDGSNFTLKIRSTKLEDSAMYFCASSGEDTPNYGYTFGSGTRLTVV.

CDR3 coding DNA: TGTGCCAGCAGTTTGCGGGAGGGTTATCCCTACGAGCAGTACTTC. This codes for CASSLREGYPYEQYF. V is TRBV27 and J is TRBJ2-7; TRBD2 matches at 9 bases. In germline, CDR1 is MNHEY, CDR2 SMNVEV (reference sequence). The CDR3 covers 15 residues. Trimming cost V 3 bases and J 2 bases; bases outside gene matches: 5.

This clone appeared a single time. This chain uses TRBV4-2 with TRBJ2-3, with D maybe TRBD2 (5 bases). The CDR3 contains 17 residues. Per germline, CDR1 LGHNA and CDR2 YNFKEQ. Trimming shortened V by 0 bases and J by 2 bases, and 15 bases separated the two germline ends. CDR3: CASSQDMAGDHTDTQYF. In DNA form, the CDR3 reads TGTGCCAGCAGCCAAGATATGGCGGGCGACCACACAGATACGCAGTATTTT.

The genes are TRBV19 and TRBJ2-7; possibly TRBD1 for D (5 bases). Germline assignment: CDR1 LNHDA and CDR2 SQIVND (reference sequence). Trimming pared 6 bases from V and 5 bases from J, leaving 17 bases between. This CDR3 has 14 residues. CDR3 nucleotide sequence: TGTGCCAGTAGCAATAGGGGTGGTCTGGACGAGCAGTACTTC. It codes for CASSNRGGLDEQYF.

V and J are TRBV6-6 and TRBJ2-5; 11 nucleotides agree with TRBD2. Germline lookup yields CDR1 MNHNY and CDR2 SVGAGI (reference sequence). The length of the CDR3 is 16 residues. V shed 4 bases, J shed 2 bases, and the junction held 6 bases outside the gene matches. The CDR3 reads CASSSGTSGHQETQYF. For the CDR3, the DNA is TGTGCCAGCAGTTCCGGGACTAGCGGTCATCAAGAGACCCAGTACTTC.

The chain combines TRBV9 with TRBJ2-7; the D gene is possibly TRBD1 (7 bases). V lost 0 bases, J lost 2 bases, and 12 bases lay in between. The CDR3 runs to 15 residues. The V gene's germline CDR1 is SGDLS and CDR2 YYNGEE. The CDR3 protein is CASSVGGGGTYEQYF. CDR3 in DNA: TGTGCCAGCAGCGTAGGAGGAGGGGGCACCTACGAGCAGTACTTC.

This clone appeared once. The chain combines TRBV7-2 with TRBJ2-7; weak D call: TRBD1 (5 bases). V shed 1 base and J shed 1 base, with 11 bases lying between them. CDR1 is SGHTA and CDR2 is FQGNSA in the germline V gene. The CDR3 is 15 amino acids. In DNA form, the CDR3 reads TGTGCCAGCAGCTTAGGGGCAGGGCTATCCTACGAGCAGTACTTC. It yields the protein CASSLGAGLSYEQYF.